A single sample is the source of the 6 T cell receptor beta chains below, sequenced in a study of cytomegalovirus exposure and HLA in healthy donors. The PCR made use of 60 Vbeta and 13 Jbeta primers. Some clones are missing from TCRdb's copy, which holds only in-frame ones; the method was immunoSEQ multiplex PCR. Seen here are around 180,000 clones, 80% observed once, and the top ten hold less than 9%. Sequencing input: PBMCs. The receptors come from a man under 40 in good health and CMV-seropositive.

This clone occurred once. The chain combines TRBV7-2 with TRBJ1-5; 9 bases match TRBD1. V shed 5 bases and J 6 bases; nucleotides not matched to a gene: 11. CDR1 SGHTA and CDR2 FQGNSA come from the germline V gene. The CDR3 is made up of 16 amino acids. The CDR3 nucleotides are TGTGCCAGCAGCCCTCCCGGGGGACAGGGAGGTCAGCCCCAGCATTTT. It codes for CASSPPGGQGGQPQHF.

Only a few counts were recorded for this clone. The CDR3 loop reads CASSSDSYVIEAFF. As DNA, the CDR3 is TGTGCCAGCAGCTCGGACAGCTACGTGATAGAAGCTTTCTTT. The V and J genes are TRBV5-6 and TRBJ1-1; D might be TRBD1 (6 bases). CDR3 length: 14 amino acids. V shed 3 bases and J shed 8 bases, with 17 bases lying between them. Germline V gene data show CDR1 as SGHDT and CDR2 as YYEEEE.

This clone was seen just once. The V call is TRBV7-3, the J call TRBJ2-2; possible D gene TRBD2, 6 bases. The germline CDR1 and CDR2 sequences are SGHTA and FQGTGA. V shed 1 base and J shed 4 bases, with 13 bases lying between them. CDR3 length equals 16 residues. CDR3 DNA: TGTGCCAGCAGCTTAATTCTCGGGAGTATCACCGGGGAGCTGTTTTTT. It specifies CASSLILGSITGELFF.

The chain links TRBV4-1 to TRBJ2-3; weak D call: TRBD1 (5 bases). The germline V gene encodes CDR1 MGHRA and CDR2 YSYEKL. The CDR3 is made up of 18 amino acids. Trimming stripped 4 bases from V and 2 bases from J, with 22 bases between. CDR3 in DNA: TGCGCCAGCAGCCCCCCGCGAGTGCAGGGCGGTTCCACAGATACGCAGTATTTT. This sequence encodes CASSPPRVQGGSTDTQYF.

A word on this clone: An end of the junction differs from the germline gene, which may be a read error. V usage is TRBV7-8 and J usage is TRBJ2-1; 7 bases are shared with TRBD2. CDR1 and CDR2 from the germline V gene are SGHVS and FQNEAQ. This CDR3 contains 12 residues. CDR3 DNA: TGTGCCAGCAGCTTATTCGGCCAGCGGGGACTCTTC. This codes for CASSLFGQRGLF.

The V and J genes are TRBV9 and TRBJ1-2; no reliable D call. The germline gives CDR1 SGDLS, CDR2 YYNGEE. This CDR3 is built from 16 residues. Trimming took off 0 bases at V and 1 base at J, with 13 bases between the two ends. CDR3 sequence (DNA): TGTGCCAGCAGCGTAGGATTGCGAGAGTTTAACTATGGCTACACCTTC. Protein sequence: CASSVGLREFNYGYTF.